These T cell receptor beta chains were read from a single sample in a study of response to subunit inactivated influenza vaccine. One entry per CDR3 protein, called by TCRdb with MiXCR from the RT-PCR reads. The sample holds roughly 570,000 distinct CDR3 sequences, 14% seen once. This sample comprised PBMCs from blood, obtained roughly 12 days after vaccination. Receptor source: a man in his fifties or sixties who received an inactivated influenza vaccine. Both conserved end residues are part of each CDR3. The order of the fields is J gene, V gene, clone size, D gene, CDR3 DNA, CDR3 protein. The D gene is left open where the match is weak. Clone sizes are given selectively: once, few, many, or a class where the clone is expanded.

TRBJ2-5	TRBV5-1	.	.	TGCGCCAGCAGCTTGGGATGGGCGCAAGAGACCCAGTACTTC	CASSLGWAQETQYF
TRBJ1-5	TRBV28	few	TRBD1	TGTGCCAGCAGTCCTAGACAGGGGGCCAATCAGCCCCAGCATTTT	CASSPRQGANQPQHF
TRBJ2-6	TRBV2	.	.	TGTGCCAGCAGGCCGGGACAAGTTCTTTCTGGGGCCAACGTCCTGACTTTC	CASRPGQVLSGANVLTF
TRBJ2-5	TRBV27	.	.	TGTGCCAGCAGTTCCAAGTACCAAGAGACCCAGTACTTC	CASSSKYQETQYF
TRBJ2-3	TRBV6-4	.	TRBD2	TGTGCCAGCCGAAAGACTAGCGGTATCACAGATACGCAGTATTTT	CASRKTSGITDTQYF
TRBJ1-1	TRBV5-1	many	TRBD1	TGCGCCAGCAGCCAGGGGGTTCTGAACACTGAAGCTTTCTTT	CASSQGVLNTEAFF
TRBJ1-1	TRBV7-3	.	TRBD1	TGTGCCAGCAGCTCAGCAGGGGGGAGAGTGACTGAAGCTTTCTTT	CASSSAGGRVTEAFF
TRBJ2-7	TRBV27	few	.	TGTGCCAGCAGTCCAGCAGAAACTACGTACTTC	CASSPAETTYF
TRBJ2-1	TRBV5-6	few	TRBD1	TGTGCCAGCAGCTTGCGTGACAGGGGAATCTACAATGAGCAGTTCTTC	CASSLRDRGIYNEQFF
TRBJ2-2	TRBV20-1	few	TRBD2	TGCAGTGCTAGAGATTACGGGAGGGCCTCGGCCGGGGAGCTGTTTTTT	CSARDYGRASAGELFF
TRBJ2-2	TRBV7-2	few	.	TGTGCCAGCAGAAAAGCGCGGACAGTCACCGGGGAGCTGTTTTTT	CASRKARTVTGELFF
TRBJ2-3	TRBV15	.	TRBD2	TGTGCCACCAGCAGAGATATGACGGGAGGGGATACGCAGTATTTT	CATSRDMTGGDTQYF
TRBJ2-7	TRBV6-5	.	.	TGTGCCAGCAGTTATATTTTGTCCGCCTCCTCGAACGAGCAGTACTTC	CASSYILSASSNEQYF
TRBJ2-1	TRBV29-1	few	.	TGCAGCGTTGTTGTTAGGAGCTACAATGAGCAGTTCTTC	CSVVVRSYNEQFF
TRBJ2-1	TRBV3-1	few	.	TGTGCCAGCAGCCCAGCCCCCCGCAAAATCTACAATGAGCAGTTCTTC	CASSPAPRKIYNEQFF
TRBJ1-2	TRBV3-1	few	.	TGTGCCAGCAGCTATTCTACAAACAAGTACACCTTC	CASSYSTNKYTF
TRBJ1-4	TRBV29-1	few	TRBD1	TGCAGCGTTGCTGGCAGGGGGCTTGAAAAACTGTTTTTT	CSVAGRGLEKLFF
TRBJ2-2	TRBV11-2	.	TRBD1	TGTGCCAGCAGCGTTCACTCAGGGGGACGAACCGGGGAGCTGTTTTTT	CASSVHSGGRTGELFF
TRBJ2-7	TRBV10-3	few	.	TGTGCCATCGGGAGTAGCTCCTACGAGCAGTACTTC	CAIGSSSYEQYF
TRBJ2-1	TRBV4-3	.	TRBD2	TGCGCCAGCAGCCAAGATCCAGGGACTAGCGCGCACAATGAGCAGTTCTTC	CASSQDPGTSAHNEQFF
TRBJ1-6	TRBV28	many	.	TGTGCCAGCAGTTCAGGGGCTTCACCCCTCCACTTT	CASSSGASPLHF
TRBJ2-2	TRBV3-1	few	TRBD2	TGTGCCAGCAGCCCGGGACTAGCGGGGGCCGCCGGGGAGCTGTTTTTT	CASSPGLAGAAGELFF
TRBJ2-7	TRBV20-1	.	.	TGCAGTGCTACGCCAGTTAGGACTGGCTACGAGCAGTACTTC	CSATPVRTGYEQYF
TRBJ1-1	TRBV6-5	many	.	TGTGCCAGCAGTTCAGGCGACACGAGGGGGATGGAAGAAGCTTTCTTT	CASSSGDTRGMEEAFF
TRBJ2-5	TRBV6-2/TRBV6-3	few	TRBD2	TGTGCCTCCAGACTAGCGGGACTGACCCAGTACTTC	CASRLAGLTQYF
TRBJ2-2	TRBV29-1	few	.	TGCAGCGTAGGTATTGTCACCGGGGAGCTGTTTTTT	CSVGIVTGELFF
TRBJ2-5	TRBV20-1	.	.	TGCAGTGCAAACGAAGAGATTTCCCAAGAGACCCAGTACTTC	CSANEEISQETQYF
TRBJ2-3	TRBV29-1	many	.	TGCAGCGTTGGGCCTGGAGATACGCAGTATTTT	CSVGPGDTQYF
TRBJ2-3	TRBV3-1	.	TRBD2	TGTGCCAGCAGCCAAGTCCCCGGGGGGGGAACAGATACGCAGTATTTT	CASSQVPGGGTDTQYF
TRBJ2-7	TRBV20-1	few	.	TGCAGTGCTAGGGGTACACGGAACTCCTACGAGCAGTACTTC	CSARGTRNSYEQYF
TRBJ1-1	TRBV20-1	.	.	TGCAGTGCTAGAGAGGCGGCTCGAGGGAGGACTGAAGCTTTCTTT	CSAREAARGRTEAFF
TRBJ2-5	TRBV24-1	few	.	TGTGCCACCAGTGATCCGGGACTTACTCAAGAGACCCAGTACTTC	CATSDPGLTQETQYF